Listed below are T cell receptor beta chains from one sample, sequenced in a study of OX40 agonist ivuxolimab in advanced cancers. Clones were read by immunoSEQ multiplex PCR, and TCRdb kept only the in-frame ones, dropping some. Here the sample spans tens of thousands of clones, 80% being singletons. The starting material was CD4+ or CD8+ T cells sorted from blood, obtained in a trial of the OX40 agonist ivuxolimab. The receptors here all came from an adult with an advanced solid tumor such as melanoma, head and neck, liver or kidney cancer. CDR3s include the opening cysteine and the closing phenylalanine or tryptophan.

CDR3aa	v_gene
CASEGGSRGSEQFF	TRBV13
CASSDRVYNEQFF	TRBV30
CASSQGGTGETEAFF	TRBV4-3
CASRRDRRTGELFF	TRBV19
CASSPEAVNTEAFF	TRBV7-1
CASSLRGGGTEAFF	TRBV5-6
CAIQWRTGGESNYGYTF	TRBV15
CASSEGKNTEAFF	TRBV18
CASKRTGQNSPLHF	TRBV6-5
CASSLNGGGLGGYTF	TRBV7-2
CASEGRDRGNQPQHF	TRBV6-1
CASSLGTAEETQYF	TRBV5-1
CASSPGLAGARDTQYF	TRBV28
CASSFQGGPGDNEQFF	TRBV28
CASSPLSATDTQYF	TRBV9
CASSPEGRNYGYTF	TRBV5-1
CASSRSSYNEQFF	TRBV14
CASSLGSGGAETQYF	TRBV13
CASSTGTGARYEQYF	TRBV7-2
CASSLAIGLVGRYEQYF	TRBV5-1
CAWSYTGANVLTF	TRBV30
CASSIAPRGPPYTDTQYF	TRBV19
CASSYGVGTEAFF	TRBV18
CASSLRVDGELFF	TRBV5-1
CASKETLLYEQYF	TRBV2
CASSLIGVVQETQYF	TRBV5-1
CASRGAGDTQYF	TRBV18
CAWPGLAGSGELFF	TRBV13
CASTVVITGSIGYTF	TRBV28
CASSIRVVGPSTDTQYF	TRBV19
CASTAAGVYEQYF	TRBV6-6
CASSPREDRVAF	TRBV18
CASIGGPTEAFF	TRBV6-5
CASTSPSGRAREIQYF	TRBV28
CASSYRPIHYEQYF	TRBV6-5
CASSSADRGNTIYF	TRBV19
CASRGGQGAGETQYF	TRBV2